This TCR beta chain was profiled in a study of cytomegalovirus exposure and HLA in healthy donors. Study-wide background: In a later analysis, the 120 or so validation repertoires were reported to have used the same platform as the 550 to 850 first-cohort repertoires.

The CDR3 is 16 amino acids. Germline loops: CDR1 SNHLY, CDR2 FYNNEI. The V end lost 0 bases, the J end lost 3 bases, and 14 bases lay between the germline ends. Assay: immunoSEQ multiplex PCR; the TCRdb copy retains only in-frame clones and omits some. This sample has 110,000 or so clones, with roughly 90% found just once. The chain is built from TRBV2 and TRBJ2-5, with D possibly TRBD2 on 6 matching bases. The sequence was collected from a woman aged 18 to 35 in good health and CMV-seronegative. The sequencing sample was made of PBMCs. The CDR3 protein is CASSEALRGTEETQYF. CDR3 in DNA: TGTGCCAGCAGTGAAGCGCTTCGGGGGACTGAAGAGACCCAGTACTTC.